Shown below are 4 T cell receptor beta chains from a single sample sequenced in a study of monozygotic twins with inflammatory bowel disease. Using the 5' RACE reads, TCRdb records one entry per CDR3 protein without DNA. This table lists around 220,000 distinct CDR3 sequences. Sample: blood. Receptors were obtained from a human donor with ulcerative colitis or Crohn's disease, or a healthy co-twin of an affected twin (not recorded which).

The chain combines TRBV7-8 with TRBJ1-4. The CDR3 is 15 residues long. CDR1 and CDR2 (germline): SGHVS, FQNEAQ. The CDR3 reads CASSLSTSRREKLFF.

This sequence joins TRBV19 and TRBJ1-2. From germline, CDR1 is LNHDA and CDR2 SQIVND (reference sequence). The CDR3 sequence is 12 residues long. CDR3 amino acids: CASHPLGYGYTF.

The V gene is TRBV6-5, the J gene TRBJ1-1; TCRdb indicates TRBD1, and absent DNA this call remains unverified. Germline V lookup: CDR1 MNHEY, CDR2 SVGAGI. This CDR3 comprises 14 residues. CDR3 loop: CASSYSPGGSEAFF.

The chain uses TRBV5-1 and TRBJ2-2. The CDR3 consists of 15 residues. The V gene's germline CDR1 is SGHRS and CDR2 YFSETQ. The chain's CDR3 is CASSSHSGNTGELFF.